One sample yielded the 18 T cell receptor beta chains listed below, sequenced in a study of molecular identifiers for immune sequencing clone quantification. TCRdb itself ran the PCR reads through MiXCR, one entry per CDR3 protein. The table lists fewer than 75,000 distinct CDR3 sequences, under 20% of them singletons. The sample consisted of naive CD8+ T cells from blood, with Jurkat cell RNA spiked in. The subset was: FACS-sorted CD8+CD4-CCR7+CD45RA+ naive T cells. Receptors originate from a human donor in good health. Some libraries in this study had Jurkat cell RNA spiked in.

This clonotype came up many times. The chain employs TRBV11-2 and TRBJ2-3, with TRBD2 identical over 10 bases. J was trimmed by 3 bases and V by 3 bases; bases with no gene match: 0. Germline V lookup: CDR1 SGHAT, CDR2 FQNNGV. The CDR3 covers 14 residues. CDR3 in amino acids: CASSFSGRTDTQYF. The CDR3 coding sequence is TGTGCCAGCAGCTTTAGCGGGAGGACAGATACGCAGTATTTT.

This clonotype was found many times. This chain connects TRBV2 to TRBJ2-5; the D call may be TRBD1 or TRBD2 (6 bases each). The CDR3 sequence is 15 residues long. The germline CDR1 and CDR2 sequences are SNHLY and FYNNEI. Trimming removed 1 base from V and 4 bases from J, with 13 bases in between. CDR3 bases: TGTGCCAGCAGTGAAGGTGGAGGGGGAGGAGAGACCCAGTACTTC. The encoded protein is CASSEGGGGGETQYF.

In its sample, this clonotype was seen many times. The chain joins TRBV3-1 to TRBJ1-1; TRBD1 aligns across 7 bases. The V and J ends lost 2 bases and 10 bases, in that order; junction bases with no gene match: 10. CDR3 length: 14 residues. In germline, CDR1 is LGHDT, CDR2 YNNKEL (reference sequence). The CDR3 here is CASSQTGQFQGAFF. The CDR3 bases are TGTGCCAGCAGCCAAACGGGACAGTTCCAGGGAGCTTTCTTT.

Ten or more counts support this clonotype. The chain carries TRBV6-1 and TRBJ1-5; D is unresolved. Trimming left V 6 bases short and J 7 bases short, with 13 bases between. Per the germline V gene, CDR1 is MNHNS and CDR2 is SASEGT. The CDR3 has 13 residues. This chain's CDR3 is CASRREYGQPQHF. DNA for the CDR3: TGTGCCAGCAGAAGGGAATATGGACAGCCCCAGCATTTT.

This clonotype was observed once. Possible read error: a much larger clone is one base away. The gene calls are TRBV6-5 and TRBJ2-5; 8 bases align to TRBD1. The J segment lost 8 bases and the V segment lost 5 bases, leaving 13 bases of the junction unmatched. Germline V gene lookup returns CDR1 MNHEY and CDR2 SVGAGI. The CDR3 contains 15 residues. The CDR3 DNA reads TGTGCCAGCAGTATCTTTCCAGGGGGCATGGATACCCAGTACTTC. Its protein is CASSIFPGGMDTQYF.

This clonotype was seen many times. The rearrangement joins TRBV15 to TRBJ2-1; D is possibly TRBD2 (6 bases). Germline V gives CDR1 LNHNV, CDR2 YYDKDF (reference sequence). V was clipped by 2 bases and J by 6 bases, with 8 bases between them. The CDR3 totals 13 residues. This CDR3 is CATSRYSGNEQFF. In DNA, the CDR3 is TGTGCCACCAGCAGATATAGCGGCAATGAGCAGTTCTTC.

As to this clonotype: A read error may account for a junction end that differs from germline. The rearrangement joins TRBV6-2 or TRBV6-3 to TRBJ2-4; 11 nucleotides match TRBD2. The CDR3 length is 16 residues. Germline V CDR1 and CDR2: MNHEY, SVGEGT. The CDR3 protein is CARSFGTSGDQNIQYF. As DNA, the CDR3 is TGTGCCAGAAGTTTCGGGACTAGCGGAGACCAAAACATTCAGTACTTC.

This clonotype is judged medium-sized (0.01 to 0.1%). This chain uses TRBV23-1 with TRBJ2-3; 9 nucleotides agree with TRBD2. TRBV23-1 is an ORF for which the function is uncertain. The V gene end was trimmed by 0 bases and the J gene end by 11 bases; junction bases not matched to a gene: 18. The CDR3 has 18 amino acids. This chain's CDR3 is CASSQSTSGGEGRLEQYF. The CDR3 DNA reads TGCGCCAGCAGTCAATCGACTAGCGGAGGGGAAGGCCGATTGGAGCAGTATTTT.

This clonotype has a count of ten or more. This sequence joins TRBV20-1 and TRBJ2-7, with unresolved D. CDR1 and CDR2 from the germline V gene are DFQATT and SNEGSKA (reference sequence). The CDR3 has 13 residues. V shed 3 bases and J shed 0 bases, with 9 bases lying between them. The CDR3 coding sequence is TGCAGTGCTAGTGAAGGAATCTCCTACGAGCAGTACTTC. Translation: CSASEGISYEQYF.

This clonotype was observed a few times. The chain couples TRBV10-3 to TRBJ2-7; possible D gene TRBD1, 6 bases. The CDR3 covers 16 residues. Trimming cost V 3 bases and J 1 base, with 16 bases left between them. From germline, CDR1 is ENHRY and CDR2 SYGVKD. DNA of the CDR3: TGTGCCATCAGTGACCAAGTGGTCCAGGGGTCCTACGAGCAGTACTTC. Translation: CAISDQVVQGSYEQYF.

A remark on this clonotype: Since the CDR3 does not end with the conserved phenylalanine or tryptophan, this likely comes from a read error. CDR3 coding DNA: TGCAGCGTTTTAGACAGCTCCTACAATGAGCAGTTCTCC. It yields the protein CSVLDSSYNEQFS. V is TRBV29-1 and J is TRBJ2-1; tentatively, D is TRBD1 (5 bases). The CDR3 contains 13 residues. With 5 bases removed from V and 0 bases from J, the gap between germline ends came to 8 bases. Germline assignment: CDR1 SQVTM and CDR2 ANQGSEA.

At least ten counts were recorded for this clonotype. This chain's CDR3 is CASSERGTYNEQFF. In DNA, the CDR3 is TGTGCCAGCAGTGAAAGGGGAACCTACAATGAGCAGTTCTTC. V is TRBV6-1 and J is TRBJ2-1; possibly TRBD1 for D (5 bases). The CDR3 is 14 amino acids. Germline CDR1 reads MNHNS; CDR2 reads SASEGT. Trimming took off 2 bases at V and 2 bases at J, with 7 bases between the two ends.

Many counts were recorded for this clonotype. The rearrangement links TRBV7-9 to TRBJ1-1, with unresolved D. This CDR3 spans 11 amino acids. Per the germline V gene, CDR1 is SEHNR and CDR2 is FQNEAQ (reference sequence). V was trimmed by 0 bases and J by 4 bases, leaving 0 bases between them. The CDR3 sequence is CASSLATEAFF. The CDR3 region has the DNA TGTGCCAGCAGCTTAGCCACTGAAGCTTTCTTT.

This clonotype was seen a handful of times. Given a much more abundant clone one base away, this may be a read error. The CDR3 ends on some other residue instead of the conserved phenylalanine or tryptophan, so this is likely a read error. This chain links TRBV15 with TRBJ2-1; 7 bases align to TRBD1. Germline CDR1 LNHNV, CDR2 YYDKDF (reference sequence). Trimming at V came to 6 bases and at J to 1 base, leaving 6 bases not matched to a gene. CDR3 size: 15 residues. CDR3 amino acids: CATSKGQQSYNEQFL. CDR3 DNA: TGTGCCACCAGTAAGGGACAGCAATCCTACAATGAGCAGTTCCTC.

Notes on this clonotype: Since a much larger clone is just one base distant, this may be a read error. The rearrangement links TRBV28 to TRBJ2-1; tentative D call: TRBD2 (5 bases). V was shortened by 8 bases and J by 4 bases, with 12 bases between the two germline ends. Germline V gene sequence: CDR1 MDHEN, CDR2 SYDVKM. The CDR3 extends over 13 amino acids. The CDR3 region has the DNA TGTGCCAGCGGAGGACCCTCTTACAATGAGCAGTTCTTC. Amino acids: CASGGPSYNEQFF.

This clonotype was recorded at least ten times. The chain combines TRBV7-2 with TRBJ2-3, with TRBD2 matching 10 bases. Trimming took 0 bases from V and 10 from J; bases not matched to a gene: 1. Germline CDR1 SGHTA, CDR2 FQGNSA. The CDR3 loop spans 13 amino acids. Here the CDR3 reads CASSLALAGAQYF. The CDR3 nucleotides read TGTGCCAGCAGCTTAGCGCTAGCGGGGGCGCAGTATTTT.

This clonotype was counted ten times or more. The CDR3 spells CASSQGTGANYEQYF. The CDR3 nucleotides are TGCGCCAGCAGCCAAGGGACAGGGGCTAACTACGAGCAGTACTTC. J is TRBJ2-7 and V is TRBV4-1; 9 bases map to TRBD1. Germline CDR1 is MGHRA and CDR2 is YSYEKL. V shed 1 base, J shed 3 bases, and the junction held 4 bases outside the gene matches. There are 15 residues in the CDR3.

This clonotype was seen ten or more times. This chain links TRBV7-9 with TRBJ2-7; D gene uncertain. Trimming took off 5 bases at V and 0 bases at J, with 8 bases between the two ends. Germline CDR1 SEHNR, CDR2 FQNEAQ (reference sequence). CDR3 length: 13 residues. CDR3 DNA sequence: TGTGCCAGCAGCCCCTCCCACTCCTACGAGCAGTACTTC. Translated: CASSPSHSYEQYF.